This record covers a single TCR beta chain. Its matching antigen is unknown. These data come from a study of shared clonotypes between healthy human individuals. General study findings and limits: Naive subsets usually exceeded memory subsets in estimated richness. Naive CD4 clonotypes overlapped across a few donors at 4.5% to 5.5%.

Trimming pared 1 base from V and 4 bases from J, leaving 11 bases between. The CDR3 covers 15 residues. Germline CDR1 MDHEN, CDR2 SYDVKM. On sorted subsets, replicate PCRs used 200 to 250 ng DNA, or about 30,000 T cell genomes. Repertoires were generated with immunoSEQ multiplex PCR, while TCRdb's copy carries only in-frame clones and drops some. The sample shows a few million clones, 90% to 96% of them seen only once. This receptor was obtained from a man in his late teens or twenties in good health. Sequenced material: naive CD4+ T cells sorted from blood. The subset is: CD45RA+ positively selected. The V gene is TRBV28, the J gene TRBJ1-5; D not certain. CDR3 amino acids: CASSLFFGQNQPQHF. CDR3 coding DNA: TGTGCCAGCAGTTTATTTTTTGGGCAGAATCAGCCCCAGCATTTT. The full variable domain, completed using reference TRBV28 and TRBJ1-5, is DVKVTQSSRYLVKRTGEKVFLECVQDMDHENMFWYRQDPGLGLRLIYFSYDVKMKEKGDIPEGYSVSREKKERFSLILESASTNQTSMYLCASSLFFGQNQPQHFGDGTRLSIL.